What follows are 26 T cell receptor beta chains derived from one specimen sequenced in a study of T-cell reconstitution after alpha-beta-depleted transplantation in children. A TCRbeta library incorporating unique molecular identifiers was prepared. Each CDR3 protein is one row after TCRdb ran MiXCR on the PCR reads. The sample has 350,000 to 400,000 distinct CDR3 sequences; approximately 12% are singletons. This specimen was PBMCs, taken from the stem cell graft. Receptors originate from a human donor who donated a stem cell graft to a child with Fanconi anemia.

This clonotype was counted between two and nine times. This chain uses TRBV21-1 with TRBJ2-1; TRBD2, the D gene given by the table, was not confirmed from the DNA. TRBV21-1 is assigned pseudogene status. The length of the CDR3 is 15 residues. The CDR3 loop is CATQQWRLADNEQFF. In DNA, the CDR3 is TGTGCCACCCAGCAATGGAGACTAGCCGACAATGAGCAGTTCTTC.

This clonotype was found a few times. The V gene is TRBV4-3, the J gene TRBJ1-4; a possible D gene is TRBD1 (6 bases). The germline V gene encodes CDR1 LGHNA and CDR2 YSLEER. The V end lost 3 bases, the J end lost 5 bases, and 16 bases lay between the germline ends. This CDR3 has 16 residues. CDR3 residues: CASSQAGELGNEKLFF. CDR3 DNA sequence: TGCGCCAGCAGCCAGGCAGGGGAATTGGGAAATGAAAAACTGTTTTTT.

V gene TRBV6-2 or TRBV6-3 combines with J gene TRBJ2-5, with D tentatively TRBD1 or TRBD2 (5 bases each). The V gene's germline CDR1 is MNHEY and CDR2 SVGEGT. The V and J ends lost 6 bases and 1 base respectively, with 18 bases between them. The CDR3 covers 16 residues. The CDR3 sequence is CASSPLPAGTQETQYF. The CDR3 DNA sequence: TGTGCCAGCAGCCCTCTTCCTGCAGGGACCCAAGAGACCCAGTACTTC.

This clonotype has only a few counts. The V gene is TRBV6-5, the J gene TRBJ2-3; D tentatively reads TRBD1 or TRBD2 (5 bases each). V was shortened by 2 bases and J by 4 bases, with 16 bases between the two germline ends. The CDR3 sequence is 16 residues long. In germline, CDR1 is MNHEY, CDR2 SVGAGI. CDR3 protein: CASSYLSFGTSDTQYF. Here the CDR3 DNA reads TGTGCCAGCAGTTACCTTTCGTTCGGGACCTCAGATACGCAGTATTTT.

The rearrangement joins TRBV12-3 or TRBV12-4 to TRBJ1-1; D might be TRBD1 (5 bases). The CDR3 totals 15 residues. Trimming took off 3 bases at V and 6 bases at J, with 17 bases between the two ends. The CDR3 bases are TGTGCCAGCAGTTTGGGGGGAGGTGGATCGGCTGAAGCTTTCTTT. It translates to CASSLGGGGSAEAFF.

This clonotype was observed a few times. The chain is built from TRBV6-1 and TRBJ1-5; D ambiguous. CDR1 and CDR2 from the germline V gene are MNHNS and SASEGT. This CDR3 is built from 14 residues. V was shortened by 1 base and J by 4 bases, with 8 bases between the two germline ends. The CDR3 nucleotides are TGTGCCAGCAGTGAAGTGTGGCGAAATCAGCCCCAGCATTTT. Amino acid sequence: CASSEVWRNQPQHF.

This rearrangement joins TRBV5-1 to TRBJ2-5; D is ambiguous. The germline gives CDR1 SGHRS, CDR2 YFSETQ. This CDR3 contains 15 residues. V lost 4 bases and J 5 bases, leaving 18 bases between the germline ends. CDR3 region: CASSLLPMDAETQYF. The DNA of the CDR3 is TGCGCCAGCAGCCTTTTGCCAATGGATGCGGAGACCCAGTACTTC.

The V and J genes are TRBV4-2 and TRBJ1-4, with 8 bases lining up with TRBD1. The length of the CDR3 is 22 residues. The ends lost 0 bases at V and 2 bases at J; junction bases unmatched: 20. The germline V gene encodes CDR1 LGHNA and CDR2 YNFKEQ. CDR3 nucleotides: TGTGCCAGCAGCCAAGACCCTACCGCGACAGGGGTGTTCGGGTCGACTAATGAAAAACTGTTTTTT. As protein: CASSQDPTATGVFGSTNEKLFF.

This clonotype was recorded many times. V and J are TRBV12-3 or TRBV12-4 and TRBJ1-5; 11 bases map to TRBD1. The V gene end was trimmed by 6 bases and the J gene end by 2 bases; junction bases not matched to a gene: 3. The CDR3 is 15 residues long. CDR3 residues: CASSPGQGGNQPQHF. The CDR3 DNA reads as TGTGCCAGCAGCCCGGGACAGGGGGGCAATCAGCCCCAGCATTTT.

This rearrangement joins TRBV5-1 to TRBJ1-2; the match to TRBD1 covers 8 bases. The CDR3 is 20 amino acids. Germline lookup yields CDR1 SGHRS and CDR2 YFSETQ. Trimming cost V 1 base and J 2 bases; bases outside gene matches: 19. This CDR3 is CASSLMTPGTGDFRNYGYTF. For the CDR3, the DNA is TGCGCCAGCAGCTTGATGACGCCCGGGACAGGTGACTTTCGCAACTATGGCTACACCTTC.

The V gene is TRBV7-2, the J gene TRBJ2-5, with 11 bases lining up with TRBD1. The CDR3 is 16 residues long. The J segment lost 5 bases and the V segment lost 5 bases, leaving 10 bases of the junction unmatched. CDR1 SGHTA and CDR2 FQGNSA come from the germline V gene. The CDR3 sequence is CASSPTFGQGAETQYF. The CDR3 DNA sequence: TGTGCCAGCAGCCCCACATTCGGACAGGGGGCTGAGACCCAGTACTTC.

The rearrangement links TRBV11-2 to TRBJ1-1; no clear D gene. There are 14 residues in the CDR3. CDR1 and CDR2 (germline): SGHAT, FQNNGV. The V and J ends lost 0 bases and 1 base respectively, with 6 bases between them. The CDR3 DNA sequence: TGTGCCAGCAGCTTAGAAACAGCGAACACTGAAGCTTTCTTT. This gives the protein CASSLETANTEAFF.

The rearrangement uses TRBV5-1 and TRBJ2-1, with TRBD2 identical over 12 bases. The length of the CDR3 is 15 residues. Germline V CDR1 and CDR2: SGHRS, YFSETQ. Unmatched junction bases numbered 3, after V lost 0 bases and J lost 8 bases. CDR3 region: CASSLGLAGVDEQFF. CDR3 DNA sequence: TGCGCCAGCAGCTTGGGACTAGCGGGGGTGGATGAGCAGTTCTTC.

This clonotype appeared a few times. CDR3 residues: CASRLQQGQGHYEQYF. The CDR3 DNA reads TGCGCCAGCAGACTACAACAGGGACAGGGGCACTACGAGCAGTACTTC. The V call is TRBV5-1, the J call TRBJ2-7; 10 bases are a match to TRBD1. Germline lookup yields CDR1 SGHRS and CDR2 YFSETQ. After removal of 5 bases from V and 3 bases from J, the junction contained 11 bases not matched to a gene. The CDR3 spans 16 residues.

This clonotype was detected only a few times. V usage is TRBV5-1 and J usage is TRBJ2-5; 7 bases match TRBD1. The CDR3 extends over 14 amino acids. CDR1 and CDR2 (germline): SGHRS, YFSETQ. Trimming took 6 bases from V and 3 from J; bases not matched to a gene: 8. The CDR3 spells CASNRGQREETQYF. As DNA, the CDR3 is TGCGCCAGCAACAGGGGACAGAGAGAAGAGACCCAGTACTTC. Complete variable domain (other parts from reference TRBV5-1 and TRBJ2-5): KAGVTQTPRYLIKTRGQQVTLSCSPISGHRSVSWYQQTPGQGLQFLFEYFSETQRNKGNFPGRFSGRQFSNSRSEMNVSTLELGDSALYLCASNRGQREETQYFGPGTRLLVL.

The chain combines TRBV5-1 with TRBJ1-1, with 7 positions matching TRBD1. Germline values: CDR1 SGHRS, CDR2 YFSETQ. This CDR3 contains 14 residues. V was clipped by 4 bases and J by 5 bases; unmatched bases: 8. CDR3: CASSSQGGETEAFF. CDR3 coding DNA: TGCGCCAGCAGCAGTCAGGGGGGTGAGACTGAAGCTTTCTTT. Looking up the rest from reference TRBV5-1 and TRBJ1-1 gives the full variable domain: KAGVTQTPRYLIKTRGQQVTLSCSPISGHRSVSWYQQTPGQGLQFLFEYFSETQRNKGNFPGRFSGRQFSNSRSEMNVSTLELGDSALYLCASSSQGGETEAFFGQGTRLTVV.

The genes are TRBV10-3 and TRBJ2-2; D ambiguous. The CDR3 is made up of 13 amino acids. V was pared by 7 bases and J by 4 bases, with 10 bases between. Germline CDR1 is ENHRY and CDR2 is SYGVKD. The CDR3 DNA reads as TGTGCCATCACGGACCTTACCACCGGGGAGCTGTTTTTT. This encodes CAITDLTTGELFF.

V gene TRBV20-1 combines with J gene TRBJ2-1; 11 bases line up with TRBD2. This CDR3 has 15 residues. The ends lost 3 bases at V and 8 bases at J; junction bases unmatched: 9. Germline V gene lookup returns CDR1 DFQATT and CDR2 SNEGSKA (reference sequence). CDR3 residues: CSASRLAGGQYEQFF. As DNA, the CDR3 is TGCAGTGCTAGCCGGTTAGCGGGGGGGCAGTATGAGCAGTTCTTC.

V and J are TRBV11-2 and TRBJ2-7; D perhaps matches TRBD2 (6 bases). The CDR3 has 15 residues. The germline V and J ends were trimmed by 5 bases and 4 bases, with 18 bases remaining between them. CDR1 and CDR2 from the germline V gene are SGHAT and FQNNGV. The CDR3 DNA reads TGTGCCAGCAGCCCTGGGGCGGGGCGTGGATACGAGCAGTACTTC. It translates to CASSPGAGRGYEQYF.

To note about this clonotype: An end of the junction differs from the germline gene, which may be a read error. The J gene is TRBJ2-3, the V gene TRBV7-8; D is ambiguous. The germline CDR1 and CDR2 sequences are SGHVS and FQNEAQ. This CDR3 contains 12 residues. The CDR3 nucleotides read TGTGCCAGCAGCTTAGCTCTGGGTACGCGGTATTTT. Its protein product is CASSLALGTRYF.

This clonotype was recorded at least ten times. The V call is TRBV29-1, the J call TRBJ1-4; no definite D call. Germline-derived CDR1 and CDR2 are SQVTM and ANQGSEA. The CDR3 has 13 amino acids. The V gene lost 4 bases and the J gene lost 7 bases, with 13 bases spanning the gap. CDR3 sequence: CSVASNGGEKLFF. The CDR3 DNA sequence: TGCAGCGTTGCCTCCAACGGAGGTGAAAAACTGTTTTTT. The whole variable domain, filled in from reference TRBV29-1 and TRBJ1-4, reads SAVISQKPSRDICQRGTSLTIQCQVDSQVTMMFWYRQQPGQSLTLIATANQGSEATYESGFVIDKFPISRPNLTFSTLTVSNMSPEDSSIYLCSVASNGGEKLFFGSGTQLSVL.

As regards this clonotype: Here the CDR3 omits its conserved ending phenylalanine or tryptophan, so a read error is the likely source. This rearrangement joins TRBV5-1 to TRBJ1-1; D is possibly TRBD1 (5 bases). Trimming left V 5 bases short and J 1 base short, with 9 bases between. CDR1 and CDR2 from the germline V gene are SGHRS and YFSETQ. The CDR3 spans 13 residues. The CDR3 DNA follows: TGCGCCAGCAGAACGGACAAGAACACTGAAGCTTTCTAT. It codes for CASRTDKNTEAFY.

Comment on this clonotype: A much larger clone differs by one base, so this may be a read error. The chain links TRBV5-5 to TRBJ2-1; D remains unclear. The CDR3 is 15 residues long. Trimming cost V 3 bases and J 0 bases, with 10 bases left between them. Germline lookup yields CDR1 SGHKS and CDR2 YYEKEE (reference sequence). The CDR3 DNA reads TGTGCCAGCAGCTCTGGGTACCTCTCCTACAATGAGCAGTTCTTC. This translates into CASSSGYLSYNEQFF.

There are a few counts of this clonotype. The chain uses TRBV5-1 and TRBJ1-6; D is unresolved. Trimming took off 4 bases at V and 3 bases at J, with 8 bases between the two ends. The CDR3 length is 14 residues. The germline V gene has CDR1 SGHRS and CDR2 YFSETQ. CDR3 amino acids: CASSLRDYNSPLHF. The CDR3 DNA reads TGCGCCAGCAGCCTCCGGGACTATAATTCACCCCTCCACTTT.

There are a few counts of this clonotype. The rearrangement joins TRBV5-1 to TRBJ1-2, with a weak D call TRBD1 (6 bases). The CDR3 has 12 amino acids. Per germline, CDR1 SGHRS and CDR2 YFSETQ. V lost 4 bases and J 8 bases, leaving 12 bases between the germline ends. CDR3: CASSVDGGGYTF. The CDR3 DNA reads TGCGCCAGCAGCGTGGACGGGGGCGGCTACACCTTC.

The chain couples TRBV30 to TRBJ2-1, with D possibly TRBD2 on 6 matching bases. There are 14 residues in the CDR3. The V end lost 0 bases, the J end lost 9 bases, and 15 bases lay between the germline ends. Germline CDR1 is GTSNPN and CDR2 is SVGIG (reference sequence). In DNA, the CDR3 is TGTGCCTGGAGTGTTGGCCTCCGGGACTTTGAGCAGTTCTTC. Translation: CAWSVGLRDFEQFF.